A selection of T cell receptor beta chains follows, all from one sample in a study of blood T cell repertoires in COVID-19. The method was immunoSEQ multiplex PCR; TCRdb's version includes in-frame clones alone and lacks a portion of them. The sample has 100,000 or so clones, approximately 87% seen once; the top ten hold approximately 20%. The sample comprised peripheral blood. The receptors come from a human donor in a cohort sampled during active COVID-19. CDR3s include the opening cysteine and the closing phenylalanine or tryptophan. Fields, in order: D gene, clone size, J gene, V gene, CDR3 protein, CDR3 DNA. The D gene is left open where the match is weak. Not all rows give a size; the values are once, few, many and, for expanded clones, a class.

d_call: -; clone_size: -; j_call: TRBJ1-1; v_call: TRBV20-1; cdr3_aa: CSASHPGFMNTEAFF; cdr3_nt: TGCAGTGCTAGTCATCCGGGTTTCATGAACACTGAAGCTTTCTTT
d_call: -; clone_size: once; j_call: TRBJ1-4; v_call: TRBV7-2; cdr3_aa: CASSTDTFNEKLFF; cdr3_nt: TGTGCCAGCAGCACGGACACCTTTAATGAAAAACTGTTTTTT
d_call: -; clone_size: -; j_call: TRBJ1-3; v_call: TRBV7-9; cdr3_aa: CASSFGPGQSSSDTIYF; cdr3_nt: TGTGCCAGCAGCTTTGGGCCGGGACAATCTTCGTCGGACACCATATATTTT
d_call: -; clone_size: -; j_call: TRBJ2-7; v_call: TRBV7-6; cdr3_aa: CASSLDYGGRAEQYF; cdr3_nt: TGTGCCAGCAGCTTAGATTACGGGGGGCGGGCCGAGCAGTACTTC
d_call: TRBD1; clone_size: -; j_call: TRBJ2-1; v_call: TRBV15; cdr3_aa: CATSRDRGSINEQFF; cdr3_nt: TGTGCCACCAGCAGGGACAGGGGGAGTATCAATGAGCAGTTCTTC
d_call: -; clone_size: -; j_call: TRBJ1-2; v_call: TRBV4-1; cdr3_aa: CASSQASGQPYGYTF; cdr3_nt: TGCGCCAGCAGCCAAGCATCCGGACAACCCTATGGCTACACCTTC
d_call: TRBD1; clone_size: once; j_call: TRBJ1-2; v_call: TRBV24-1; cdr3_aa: CATSDHAGTGVSDYGYTF; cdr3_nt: TGTGCCACCAGTGATCACGCCGGGACAGGGGTGTCAGACTATGGCTACACCTTC
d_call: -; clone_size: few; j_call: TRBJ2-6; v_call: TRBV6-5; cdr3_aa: CASARSSGANVLTF; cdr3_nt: TGTGCCAGCGCTAGAAGCTCTGGGGCCAACGTCCTGACTTTC
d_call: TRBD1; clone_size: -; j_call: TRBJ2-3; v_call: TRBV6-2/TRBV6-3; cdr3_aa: CASSPLGQGSFPRIHTDTQYF; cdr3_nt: TGTGCCAGCAGTCCCTTGGGACAGGGGTCTTTCCCCCGAATTCACACAGATACGCAGTATTTT
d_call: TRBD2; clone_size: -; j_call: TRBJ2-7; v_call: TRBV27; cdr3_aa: CASSLSTLGGRSYEQYF; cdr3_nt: TGTGCCAGCAGTTTATCGACTTTGGGGGGGAGATCCTACGAGCAGTACTTC
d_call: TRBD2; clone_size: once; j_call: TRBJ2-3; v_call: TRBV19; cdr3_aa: CASSPMSGSADTQYF; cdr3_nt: TGTGCCAGTAGCCCTATGAGCGGGAGTGCAGATACGCAGTATTTT
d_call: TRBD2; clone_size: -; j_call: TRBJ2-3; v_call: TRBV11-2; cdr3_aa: CASSLGTRDTQYF; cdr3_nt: TGTGCCAGCAGCTTGGGGACTAGGGATACGCAGTATTTT
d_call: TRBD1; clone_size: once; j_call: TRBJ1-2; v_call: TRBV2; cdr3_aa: CASRGDSRAEDTF; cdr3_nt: TGTGCCAGCAGAGGGGACAGCAGGGCGGAGGACACCTTC
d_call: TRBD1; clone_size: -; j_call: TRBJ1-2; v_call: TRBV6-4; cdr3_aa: CASSASGTGNYGYTF; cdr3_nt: TGTGCCAGCAGTGCCTCCGGGACAGGGAACTATGGCTACACCTTC
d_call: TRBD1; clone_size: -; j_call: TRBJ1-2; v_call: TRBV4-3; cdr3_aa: CASSQARGHYGYTF; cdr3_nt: TGCGCCAGCAGCCAAGCGAGGGGGCACTATGGCTACACCTTC
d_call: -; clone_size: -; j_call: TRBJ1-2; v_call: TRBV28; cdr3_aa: CASSLWSVNYGYTF; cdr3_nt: TGTGCCAGCAGTTTATGGTCTGTGAACTATGGCTACACCTTC
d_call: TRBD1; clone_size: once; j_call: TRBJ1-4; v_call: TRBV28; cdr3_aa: CASSFFGTGFSEKLFF; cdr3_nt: TGTGCCAGCAGTTTTTTTGGGACAGGGTTTTCCGAAAAACTGTTTTTT
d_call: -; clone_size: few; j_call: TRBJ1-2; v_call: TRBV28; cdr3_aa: CASSSSAAYYGYTF; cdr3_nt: TGTGCCAGCAGTTCCAGCGCAGCATACTATGGCTACACCTTC
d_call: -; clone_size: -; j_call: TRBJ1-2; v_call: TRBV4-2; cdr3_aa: CASSQASRGGARGYTF; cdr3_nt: TGTGCCAGCAGCCAAGCCTCTCGGGGGGGCGCCCGGGGCTACACCTTC
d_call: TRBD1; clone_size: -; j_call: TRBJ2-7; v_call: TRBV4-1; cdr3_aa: CASSPGIRDRSYEQYF; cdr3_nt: TGCGCCAGCAGCCCCGGAATCCGGGACAGGTCCTACGAGCAGTACTTC
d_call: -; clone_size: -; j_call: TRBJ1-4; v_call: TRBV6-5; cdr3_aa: CASSSLMGRPNEKLFF; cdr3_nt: TGTGCCAGCAGTTCTCTAATGGGCAGGCCTAATGAAAAACTGTTTTTT
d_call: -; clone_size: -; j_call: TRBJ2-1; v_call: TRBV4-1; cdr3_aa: CASRTAAGSIYNEQFF; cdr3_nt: TGCGCCAGCAGAACCGCAGCCGGGAGCATCTACAATGAGCAGTTCTTC
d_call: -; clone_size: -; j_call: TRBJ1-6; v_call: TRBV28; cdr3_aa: CASSSGYGNSPLHF; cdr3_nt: TGTGCCAGCAGCTCGGGGTACGGTAATTCACCCCTCCACTTT
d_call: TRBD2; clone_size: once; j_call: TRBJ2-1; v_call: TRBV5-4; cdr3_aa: CASSGTSGNEQFF; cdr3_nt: TGTGCCAGCAGCGGCACTAGCGGCAATGAGCAGTTCTTC
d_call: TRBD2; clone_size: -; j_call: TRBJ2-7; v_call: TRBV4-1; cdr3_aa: CASSQSSGSSYEQYF; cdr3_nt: TGCGCCAGCAGCCAATCTAGCGGGAGCTCCTACGAGCAGTACTTC
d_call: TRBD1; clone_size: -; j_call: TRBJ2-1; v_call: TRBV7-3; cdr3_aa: CASSSTGSLPYNEQFF; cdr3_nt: TGTGCCAGCAGCTCGACAGGGTCGCTTCCCTACAATGAGCAGTTCTTC
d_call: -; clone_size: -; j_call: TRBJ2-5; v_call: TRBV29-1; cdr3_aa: CSVARDQETQYF; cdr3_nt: TGCAGCGTTGCCAGGGATCAGGAGACCCAGTACTTC
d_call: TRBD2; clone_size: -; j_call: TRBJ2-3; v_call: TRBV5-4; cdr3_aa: CASSLLAGAGTDTQYF; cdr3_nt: TGTGCCAGCAGCCTGTTAGCGGGAGCGGGCACAGATACGCAGTATTTT
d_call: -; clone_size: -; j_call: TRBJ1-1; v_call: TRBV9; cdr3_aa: CASSDNRGGDKGTEAFF; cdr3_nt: TGTGCCAGCAGCGACAATCGAGGGGGGGACAAGGGCACTGAAGCTTTCTTT
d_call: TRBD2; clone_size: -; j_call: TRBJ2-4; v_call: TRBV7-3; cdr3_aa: CASSLGLAGAKNIQYF; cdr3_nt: TGTGCCAGCAGCCTGGGACTAGCGGGAGCCAAAAACATTCAGTACTTC
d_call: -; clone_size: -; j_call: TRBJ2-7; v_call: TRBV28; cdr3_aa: CASRPTWTSSYEQYF; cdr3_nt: TGTGCCAGCAGACCCACCTGGACTTCCTCCTACGAGCAGTACTTC
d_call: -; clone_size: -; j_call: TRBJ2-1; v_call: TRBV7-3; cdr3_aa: CASSPRGSEQFF; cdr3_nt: TGTGCCAGCAGCCCCCGAGGTAGTGAGCAGTTCTTC
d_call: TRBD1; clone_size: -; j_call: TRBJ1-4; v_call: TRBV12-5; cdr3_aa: CASGLDGGQLNEKLFF; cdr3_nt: TGTGCTAGTGGTTTGGACGGGGGACAGTTGAATGAAAAACTGTTTTTT
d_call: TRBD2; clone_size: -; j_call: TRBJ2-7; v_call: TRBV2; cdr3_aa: CASRGGGLAGTYEQYF; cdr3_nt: TGTGCCAGCCGGGGTGGGGGACTAGCGGGAACCTACGAGCAGTACTTC
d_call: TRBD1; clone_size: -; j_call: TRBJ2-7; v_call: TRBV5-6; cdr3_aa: CASSFTGQGLFEQYF; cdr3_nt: TGTGCCAGCAGCTTTACAGGACAGGGCCTGTTCGAGCAGTACTTC
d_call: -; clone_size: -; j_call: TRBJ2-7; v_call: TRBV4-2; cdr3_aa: CASSQVSSYEQYF; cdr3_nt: TGTGCCAGCAGCCAAGTCAGCTCCTACGAGCAGTACTTC
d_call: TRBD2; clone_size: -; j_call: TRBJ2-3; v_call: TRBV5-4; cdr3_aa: CASSSSSGRATDTQYF; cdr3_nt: TGTGCCAGCAGCAGCTCTAGCGGGAGGGCCACAGATACGCAGTATTTT
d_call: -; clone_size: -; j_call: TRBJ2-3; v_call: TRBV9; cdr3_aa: CASSGSGSSTDTQYF; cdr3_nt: TGTGCCAGCAGCGGGAGCGGGTCTAGCACAGATACGCAGTATTTT
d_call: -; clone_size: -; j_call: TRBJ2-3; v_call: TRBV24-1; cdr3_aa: CATSEAPGKSTDTQYF; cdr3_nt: TGTGCCACCAGTGAGGCCCCAGGGAAATCCACAGATACGCAGTATTTT